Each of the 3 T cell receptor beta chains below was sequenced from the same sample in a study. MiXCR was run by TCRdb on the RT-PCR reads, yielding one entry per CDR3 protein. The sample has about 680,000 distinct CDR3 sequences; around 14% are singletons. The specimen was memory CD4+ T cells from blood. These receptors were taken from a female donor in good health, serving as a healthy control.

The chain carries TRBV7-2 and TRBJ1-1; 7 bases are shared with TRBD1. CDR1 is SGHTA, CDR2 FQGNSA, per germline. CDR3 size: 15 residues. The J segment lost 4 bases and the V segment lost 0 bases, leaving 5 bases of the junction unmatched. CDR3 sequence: CASSLAQGRSTEAFF. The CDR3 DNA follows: TGTGCCAGCAGCTTAGCACAGGGGAGGAGCACTGAAGCTTTCTTT.

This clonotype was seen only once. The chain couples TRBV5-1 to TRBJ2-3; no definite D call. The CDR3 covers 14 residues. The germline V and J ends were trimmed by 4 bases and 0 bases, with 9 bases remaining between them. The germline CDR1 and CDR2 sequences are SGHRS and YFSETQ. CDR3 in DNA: TGCGCCAGCAGCCAGATAGAGAGCACAGATACGCAGTATTTT. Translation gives CASSQIESTDTQYF.

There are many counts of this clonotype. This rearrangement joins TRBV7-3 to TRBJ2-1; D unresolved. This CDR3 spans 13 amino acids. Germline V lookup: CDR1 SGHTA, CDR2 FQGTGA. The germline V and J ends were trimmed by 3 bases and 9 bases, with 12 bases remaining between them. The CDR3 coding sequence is TGTGCCAGCAGCTTCTCCCCGGGCGGTGAGCAGTTCTTC. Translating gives CASSFSPGGEQFF.